A single sample gave rise to the 31 T cell receptor beta chains below, sequenced in a study of blood T cell repertoires in COVID-19. Generated by immunoSEQ multiplex PCR, the TCRdb table keeps only in-frame clones and is missing some. This sample carries more than 250,000 clones, around 88% of them seen once, and the ten largest clones take more than 0.95%. Material for sequencing was PBMCs or T cells enriched from blood (not recorded which). The receptors shown here come from a woman aged 40 to 49 with acute COVID-19.

V is TRBV4-3 and J is TRBJ2-1; 9 positions agree with TRBD2. From germline, CDR1 is LGHNA and CDR2 YSLEER. With 2 bases clipped from V and 10 bases from J, the junction kept 6 bases outside the gene matches. This CDR3 spans 14 amino acids. In DNA form, the CDR3 reads TGCGCCAGCAGCCAACTGACTAGCGGAGGGGAGCAGTTCTTC. Translated, it gives CASSQLTSGGEQFF.

This chain connects TRBV10-1 to TRBJ2-1, with 10 bases identical to TRBD2. CDR1 is WNHNN and CDR2 is SYGVQD in the germline V gene (reference sequence). The ends lost 0 bases at V and 7 bases at J; junction bases unmatched: 6. CDR3 size: 16 residues. CDR3 amino acids: CASSESASGSLNEQFF. The CDR3 DNA reads TGCGCCAGCAGTGAGTCTGCTAGCGGGAGTCTGAATGAGCAGTTCTTC.

This rearrangement joins TRBV6-2 or TRBV6-3 to TRBJ2-7; D unresolved. Looked up from germline, CDR1 is MNHEY and CDR2 is SVGEGT. V shed 1 base and J shed 5 bases, with 3 bases lying between them. This CDR3 spans 11 amino acids. This CDR3 is CASSYLNEQYV. DNA for the CDR3: TGTGCCAGCAGTTACTTAAACGAGCAGTACGTC.

The rearrangement joins TRBV7-9 to TRBJ1-4, with unresolved D. Germline CDR1 SEHNR, CDR2 FQNEAQ (reference sequence). This CDR3 is built from 15 residues. Trimming took 1 base from V and 7 from J, leaving 13 bases between them. The CDR3 nucleotides are TGTGCCAGCAGCTTAGAGCTGGGCGTGGGTGAAAAACTGTTTTTT. Amino acid sequence: CASSLELGVGEKLFF.

A note on this clone: One end of the junction is discordant with germline, which a read error may explain. The chain uses TRBV27 and TRBJ2-1, with TRBD2 matching 11 bases. Germline CDR1 is MNHEY and CDR2 is SMNVEV (reference sequence). This CDR3 has 15 residues. The CDR3 sequence: CATRFAGTSGNEQFF. The CDR3 coding sequence is TGTGCCACCAGATTTGCGGGGACTAGCGGTAATGAACAGTTCTTC.

This chain connects TRBV11-2 to TRBJ2-5, with TRBD2 matching over 11 bases. Per germline, CDR1 SGHAT and CDR2 FQNNGV. Losses at the gene ends were 3 bases for V and 2 bases for J; bases not matched to a gene: 2. The CDR3 is 15 residues long. CDR3 nucleotide sequence: TGTGCCAGCAGCTTGGCTAGCGGGGGGCAAGAGACCCAGTACTTC. This translates into CASSLASGGQETQYF.

This rearrangement joins TRBV7-9 to TRBJ1-2, with D perhaps TRBD1 (5 bases). Germline V gene lookup returns CDR1 SEHNR and CDR2 FQNEAQ (reference sequence). The CDR3 contains 14 residues. V dropped 5 bases and J dropped 2 bases, with 12 bases sitting between them. This CDR3 reads CASSAGHPNYGYTF. CDR3 nucleotide sequence: TGTGCCAGCAGCGCGGGGCATCCCAACTATGGCTACACCTTC.

The chain carries TRBV6-5 and TRBJ1-1; D gene uncertain. CDR3 length equals 14 residues. Germline CDR1 and CDR2: MNHEY and SVGAGI. V was pared by 2 bases and J by 7 bases, with 14 bases between. The CDR3 sequence: CASSYARERGEAFF. CDR3 nucleotides: TGTGCCAGCAGTTACGCGAGGGAGAGAGGTGAAGCTTTCTTT.

The chain's CDR3 is CASSFTGTGGAETQYF. Written as DNA, the CDR3 is TGTGCCAGCAGCTTCACCGGGACAGGGGGCGCGGAGACCCAGTACTTC. The chain recombines TRBV13 with TRBJ2-5, with 12 bases matching TRBD1. Trimming took 3 bases from V and 5 from J; bases not matched to a gene: 7. This CDR3 is built from 16 residues. Germline loops: CDR1 PRHDT, CDR2 FYEKMQ (reference sequence).

The table lists this clone with a few counts. V usage is TRBV5-6 and J usage is TRBJ2-7, with 7 bases identical to TRBD1. This CDR3 has 15 amino acids. The junction had 9 bases not matched to a gene; V was cut back by 4 bases and J by 2 bases. Per germline, CDR1 SGHDT and CDR2 YYEEEE. CDR3 amino acids: CASSPPTGPAYEQYF. In nucleotides, the CDR3 is TGTGCCAGCAGCCCACCGACAGGGCCCGCCTACGAGCAGTACTTC.

The chain combines TRBV2 with TRBJ1-4, with 7 bases matching TRBD1. Trimming cost V 7 bases and J 5 bases; bases outside gene matches: 7. The CDR3 is 14 amino acids. Germline assignment: CDR1 SNHLY and CDR2 FYNNEI. The CDR3 sequence is CASISDRDNEKLFF. The CDR3 DNA is TGTGCCAGCATATCCGACAGGGACAATGAAAAACTGTTTTTT. Full variable domain (remainder filled in from reference TRBV2 and TRBJ1-4): EPEVTQTPSHQVTQMGQEVILRCVPISNHLYFYWYRQILGQKVEFLVSFYNNEISEKSEIFDDQFSVERPDGSNFTLKIRSTKLEDSAMYFCASISDRDNEKLFFGSGTQLSVL.

This clone was recorded many times. This chain connects TRBV3-1 (or the pseudogene TRBV3-2) to TRBJ1-2, with TRBD1 matching 8 bases. There are 15 residues in the CDR3. Germline CDR1 and CDR2: LGHDT and YNNKEL (reference sequence). The V and J ends lost 5 bases and 6 bases, in that order; junction bases with no gene match: 11. This CDR3 reads CASSFPGQGENGYTF. The CDR3 bases are TGTGCCAGCAGCTTCCCCGGACAGGGTGAAAATGGCTACACCTTC.

This chain links TRBV2 with TRBJ1-6; no definite D call. V was trimmed by 4 bases and J by 5 bases, leaving 12 bases between them. The CDR3 totals 15 residues. Per germline, CDR1 SNHLY and CDR2 FYNNEI. The CDR3: CASSALGRNNSPLHF. The CDR3 DNA sequence: TGTGCCAGCAGTGCGCTAGGCAGAAATAATTCACCCCTCCACTTT. The full variable domain, in which reference TRBV2 and TRBJ1-6 provide the parts outside the CDR3, is EPEVTQTPSHQVTQMGQEVILRCVPISNHLYFYWYRQILGQKVEFLVSFYNNEISEKSEIFDDQFSVERPDGSNFTLKIRSTKLEDSAMYFCASSALGRNNSPLHFGNGTRLTVT.

The V gene is TRBV30, the J gene TRBJ2-7, with D maybe TRBD1 (6 bases). V gave up 1 base and J gave up 3 bases, with 7 bases separating them. The CDR3 is made up of 12 amino acids. Germline V gene lookup returns CDR1 GTSNPN and CDR2 SVGIG (reference sequence). The CDR3 DNA follows: TGTGCCTGGAGTGAGGGACACTACGAGCAGTACGTC. Translated: CAWSEGHYEQYV.

This rearrangement joins TRBV19 to TRBJ1-5; 8 bases line up with TRBD1. This CDR3 is built from 16 residues. V was clipped by 3 bases and J by 5 bases; unmatched bases: 9. CDR1 is LNHDA and CDR2 is SQIVND in the germline V gene (reference sequence). The CDR3 is CASSIRYRTGHQPQHF. In nucleotides, the CDR3 is TGTGCCAGTAGTATTCGTTATCGGACAGGGCATCAGCCCCAGCATTTT.

The V and J genes are TRBV7-9 and TRBJ2-1, with 9 bases lining up with TRBD2. Germline loops: CDR1 SEHNR, CDR2 FQNEAQ (reference sequence). Trimming cost V 5 bases and J 4 bases; bases outside gene matches: 6. The CDR3 runs 15 residues. CDR3 residues: CASSRSGSGYNEQFF. As DNA, the CDR3 is TGTGCCAGCAGCCGTAGCGGGAGTGGATACAATGAGCAGTTCTTC.

The CDR3 loop is CASSPGQSFYGYTF. In DNA form, the CDR3 reads TGTGCCAGCTCACCGGGGCAGAGCTTCTATGGCTACACCTTC. V gene TRBV18 combines with J gene TRBJ1-2; maybe TRBD1 (5 bases). CDR1 is KGHSH, CDR2 LQKENI, per germline. This CDR3 has 14 amino acids. V shed 3 bases and J shed 4 bases, with 12 bases lying between them.

This CDR3 reads CASSTPRTGFVSNQPQHF. CDR3 nucleotide sequence: TGTGCCAGTAGTACACCGAGGACAGGATTTGTTAGCAATCAGCCCCAGCATTTT. V gene TRBV19 combines with J gene TRBJ1-5, with TRBD1 matching 7 bases. Germline V CDR1 and CDR2: LNHDA, SQIVND (reference sequence). Trimming removed 4 bases from V and 0 bases from J; junction bases left unmatched: 12. CDR3 length equals 18 residues.

The chain recombines TRBV5-1 with TRBJ1-1; 8 positions agree with TRBD1. The CDR3 loop spans 15 amino acids. The germline V gene has CDR1 SGHRS and CDR2 YFSETQ. Trimming removed 2 bases from V and 5 bases from J; junction bases left unmatched: 8. Written as DNA, the CDR3 is TGCGCCAGCAGCTTTCAGGGGGCCGAGAGAACTGAAGCTTTCTTT. It translates to CASSFQGAERTEAFF.

The CDR3 here is CASSQHGGGDTEAFF. The CDR3 bases are TGCGCCAGCAGCCAACACGGGGGAGGCGACACTGAAGCTTTCTTT. J is TRBJ1-1 and V is TRBV4-1; a weak D match, TRBD1 (5 bases). Between the trimmed V and J ends, which lost 2 bases and 3 bases, there was a span of 13 bases. CDR3 length equals 15 residues. Germline CDR1 reads MGHRA; CDR2 reads YSYEKL.

This clone showed up just once. The genes are TRBV5-8 and TRBJ2-7, with D possibly being TRBD2 (5 bases). This CDR3 contains 13 residues. V gave up 2 bases and J gave up 3 bases, with 9 bases separating them. Germline-derived CDR1 and CDR2 are SGHTS and YDEGEE. In DNA, the CDR3 is TGTGCCAGCAGCTTAGCGGCCGACTACGAGCAGTACTTC. This encodes CASSLAADYEQYF.

In its sample, this clone was seen once. The genes are TRBV28 and TRBJ2-1, with 8 bases matching TRBD1. CDR1 is MDHEN and CDR2 is SYDVKM in the germline V gene. CDR3 length: 13 residues. With V trimmed by 6 bases and J by 8 bases, 6 bases remained unmatched. Here the CDR3 reads CASRSGQADEQFF. The CDR3 DNA reads as TGTGCCAGCAGATCGGGACAGGCCGATGAGCAGTTCTTC.

The rearrangement links TRBV7-8 to TRBJ1-6; D is unclear. This CDR3 has 14 amino acids. Germline CDR1 and CDR2: SGHVS and FQNEAQ. Trimming pared 2 bases from V and 7 bases from J, leaving 9 bases between. Here the CDR3 DNA reads TGTGCCAGCAGCTTACGGCGGGAAAATTCACCCCTCCACTTT. This encodes CASSLRRENSPLHF.

The V gene is TRBV4-3, the J gene TRBJ1-3, with TRBD1 matching 10 bases. Germline trimming cut 4 bases from V and 2 bases from J; bases unmatched to any gene: 14. Germline lookup yields CDR1 LGHNA and CDR2 YSLEER. This CDR3 spans 19 amino acids. CDR3 in amino acids: CASSPTGTGESLAGNTIYF. For the CDR3, the DNA is TGCGCCAGCAGCCCAACCGGGACAGGGGAATCGTTAGCTGGAAACACCATATATTTT.

The J gene is TRBJ2-5, the V gene TRBV10-3, with 10 bases that match TRBD1. CDR3 size: 15 residues. CDR1 is ENHRY, CDR2 SYGVKD, per germline. V lost 8 bases to trimming and J lost 4 bases; unmatched junction nucleotides: 10. CDR3 amino acids: CAISRDRGGLETQYF. The DNA for the CDR3 is TGTGCCATCTCCCGGGACAGGGGAGGGTTAGAGACCCAGTACTTC.

With respect to this clone: The same CDR3 can be traced to other DNA sequences in this sample. V is TRBV9 and J is TRBJ2-3, with D possibly being TRBD2 (6 bases). Germline V CDR1 and CDR2: SGDLS, YYNGEE. V was shortened by 0 bases and J by 4 bases, with 6 bases between the two germline ends. CDR3 length: 13 residues. CDR3 protein: CASSVGGADTQYF. In DNA, the CDR3 is TGTGCCAGCAGCGTAGGGGGGGCAGATACGCAGTATTTT.

This clone was counted between two and nine times. This chain uses TRBV6-5 with TRBJ2-5, with 9 nucleotides matching TRBD2. CDR3 size: 15 residues. Germline V gene data show CDR1 as MNHEY and CDR2 as SVGAGI. V gave up 0 bases and J gave up 4 bases; unmatched junction bases: 3. The CDR3, as DNA: TGTGCCAGCAGTTACTCAGCGGGAGGCCCAGAGACCCAGTACTTC. Its translation is CASSYSAGGPETQYF.

V and J are TRBV10-3 and TRBJ1-2, with 9 positions matching TRBD1. The CDR3 length is 15 residues. The ends lost 0 bases at V and 2 bases at J; junction bases unmatched: 1. Germline-derived CDR1 and CDR2 are ENHRY and SYGVKD. The CDR3 loop reads CAISESGQGNYGYTF. Written as DNA, the CDR3 is TGTGCCATCAGTGAGTCGGGACAGGGCAACTATGGCTACACCTTC.

This clone has a handful of counts. CDR3 in amino acids: CASSPPGPDTIYF. CDR3 DNA: TGTGCCAGCTCACCGCCAGGCCCGGACACCATATATTTT. J is TRBJ1-3 and V is TRBV18; D gene ambiguous. CDR3 size: 13 residues. CDR1 and CDR2 from the germline V gene are KGHSH and LQKENI. Between the trimmed V and J ends, which lost 3 bases and 8 bases, there was a span of 11 bases.

This clone occurred once. The chain is built from TRBV9 and TRBJ1-6; D not resolved. This CDR3 is 15 amino acids long. V was shortened by 4 bases and J by 5 bases, with 13 bases between the two germline ends. Germline CDR1 reads SGDLS; CDR2 reads YYNGEE. The CDR3 loop is CASSPGGGNNSPLHF. In DNA, the CDR3 is TGTGCCAGCAGCCCGGGTGGAGGAAATAATTCACCCCTCCACTTT.

The chain couples TRBV2 to TRBJ2-1; weak D call: TRBD2 (6 bases). The CDR3 covers 15 residues. The germline V and J ends were trimmed by 3 bases and 2 bases, with 11 bases remaining between them. CDR1 SNHLY and CDR2 FYNNEI come from the germline V gene. CDR3 coding DNA: TGTGCCAGCAGTGAGAGGAGGGCCGCCTACAATGAGCAGTTCTTC. As protein: CASSERRAAYNEQFF.